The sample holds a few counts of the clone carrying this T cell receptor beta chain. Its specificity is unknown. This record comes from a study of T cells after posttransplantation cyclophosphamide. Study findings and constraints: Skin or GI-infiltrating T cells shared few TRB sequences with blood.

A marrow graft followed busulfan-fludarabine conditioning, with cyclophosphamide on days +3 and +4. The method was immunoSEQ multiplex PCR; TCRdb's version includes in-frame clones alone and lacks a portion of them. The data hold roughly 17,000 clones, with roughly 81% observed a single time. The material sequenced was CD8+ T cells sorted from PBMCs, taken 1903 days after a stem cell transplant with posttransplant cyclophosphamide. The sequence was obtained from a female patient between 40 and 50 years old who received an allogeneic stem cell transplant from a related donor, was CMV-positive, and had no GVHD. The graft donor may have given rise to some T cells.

The CDR3 DNA reads TGTGCCAGCAGTTTACCAGGGTGGGGCTACGAGCAGTACTTC. The encoded protein is CASSLPGWGYEQYF. The V call is TRBV7-9, the J call TRBJ2-7, with D maybe TRBD1 (5 bases). In germline, CDR1 is SEHNR, CDR2 FQNEAQ (reference sequence). Trimming left V 6 bases short and J 3 bases short, with 15 bases between. The CDR3 has 14 amino acids.